This T cell receptor beta chain was sequenced during a study of cytomegalovirus exposure and HLA in healthy donors. Study summary: The study's early data release held around 85 million unique TCRs from HLA-typed donors. Regarding the study as a whole: A later analysis reported that several of the most significant clusters appeared to be linked to common viral pathogens, among them Epstein-Barr virus. Near-uniform donor sequencing depth was presumed by presence/absence analyses. The majority of TCR sequences were rare, yet some public TCRs appeared in many donors.

On this clone: What it binds is unknown.

Trimming left V 5 bases short and J 0 bases short, with 13 bases between. The germline gives CDR1 MNHEY, CDR2 SMNVEV (reference sequence). This CDR3 is 15 amino acids long. The PCR employed 60 Vbeta primers together with 13 Jbeta primers. TCRdb's copy holds only in-frame clones and misses some; the assay was immunoSEQ multiplex PCR. Here the sample spans 80,000 or so clones, roughly two thirds being singletons. The receptor was derived from a woman aged 45-60 years in good health and CMV-seropositive. The rearrangement uses TRBV27 and TRBJ2-5; possibly TRBD2 for D (5 bases). The sequenced sample consisted of PBMCs. The CDR3 is CASSPPRGNQETQYF. The CDR3 DNA reads as TGTGCCAGCAGTCCCCCTCGGGGTAACCAAGAGACCCAGTACTTC.